These 2 T cell receptor beta chains share one sample of origin, sequenced in a study of blood T cell repertoires in COVID-19. Some clones are missing from TCRdb's copy, which holds only in-frame ones; the method was immunoSEQ multiplex PCR. The sample contains fewer than 200,000 clones, about four fifths of which appear only once. Sequencing input: peripheral blood. These receptors came from a woman aged 80 or over with acute or convalescent COVID-19.

This chain connects TRBV6-5 to TRBJ2-7; 7 bases fit TRBD2. Germline assignment: CDR1 MNHEY and CDR2 SVGAGI. The CDR3 is made up of 13 amino acids. V lost 8 bases to trimming and J lost 6 bases; unmatched junction nucleotides: 10. In DNA, the CDR3 is TGTGCCAGCGTGGCTAGCGGATTCGCCGAGCAGTACTTC. It yields the protein CASVASGFAEQYF.

This sequence joins TRBV19 and TRBJ1-1, with a weak D call TRBD1 (6 bases). The CDR3 is 15 residues long. The V end was cut by 5 bases, the J end by 2 bases, with 15 bases between. Germline V gives CDR1 LNHDA, CDR2 SQIVND (reference sequence). DNA for the CDR3: TGTGCCAGTAGTCACAGGGCTGGCCCAAACACTGAAGCTTTCTTT. As protein: CASSHRAGPNTEAFF.